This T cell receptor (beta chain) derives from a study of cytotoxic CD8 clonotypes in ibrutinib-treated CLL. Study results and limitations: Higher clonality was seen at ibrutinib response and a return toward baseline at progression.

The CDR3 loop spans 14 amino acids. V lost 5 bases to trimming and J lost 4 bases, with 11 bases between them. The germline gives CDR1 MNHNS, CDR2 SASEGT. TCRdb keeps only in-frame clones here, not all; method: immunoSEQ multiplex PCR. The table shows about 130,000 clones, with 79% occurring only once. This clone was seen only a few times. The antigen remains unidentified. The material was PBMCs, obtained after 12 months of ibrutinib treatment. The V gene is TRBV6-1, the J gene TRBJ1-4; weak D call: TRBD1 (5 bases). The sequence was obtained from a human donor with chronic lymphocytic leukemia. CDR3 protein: CASSSGTVNEKLFF. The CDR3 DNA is TGTGCCAGCAGTTCCGGGACTGTTAATGAAAAACTGTTTTTT.